These 19 T cell receptor beta chains share one sample of origin, sequenced in a study of T cell clonotyping in hematopoietic cell transplantation. Clones were sequenced by immunoSEQ multiplex PCR, and TCRdb holds only the in-frame ones, with some missing. The sample yields approximately 39,000 clones, 85% to 95% seen once. This sample's time point: recipient sample about 28 days before transplant, after cytoreduction. The sequencing here drew on peripheral blood mononuclear cells, taken before stem cell transplant. These TCRs come from a man between 35 and 55 years old with chronic myeloid leukemia. Some clones in this sample may be carry-over from other donors' samples.

The V and J genes are TRBV5-1 and TRBJ2-5; tentative D call: TRBD2 (6 bases). The V gene lost 10 bases and the J gene lost 3 bases, with 22 bases spanning the gap. The V gene's germline CDR1 is SGHRS and CDR2 YFSETQ. The CDR3 is 15 amino acids. The CDR3 region is CASSGGAVNEETQYF. In DNA form, the CDR3 reads TGCGCCTCCTCAGGAGGGGCGGTTAATGAAGAGACCCAGTACTTC.

V usage is TRBV28 and J usage is TRBJ1-5; 9 bases agree with TRBD1. The length of the CDR3 is 14 residues. Germline CDR1 MDHEN, CDR2 SYDVKM. With 6 bases clipped from V and 5 bases from J, the junction kept 5 bases outside the gene matches. The CDR3 DNA follows: TGTGCCAGCAGGCCGACAGGGGGGCATCAGCCCCAGCATTTT. It yields the protein CASRPTGGHQPQHF.

The rearrangement joins TRBV30 to TRBJ2-1, with D possibly TRBD1 on 6 matching bases. Germline CDR1 GTSNPN, CDR2 SVGIG (reference sequence). The CDR3 runs 19 residues. The V and J ends lost 5 bases and 2 bases respectively, with 28 bases between them. The CDR3: CAWDTTDILGAPTYNEQFF. The DNA of the CDR3 is TGTGCCTGGGACACCACCGATATCCTGGGGGCTCCCACCTACAATGAGCAGTTCTTC.

A single count supports this clone. The chain joins TRBV7-7 to TRBJ2-7; TRBD2 matches at 7 bases. Trimming at V came to 1 base and at J to 3 bases, leaving 3 bases not matched to a gene. Germline CDR1 and CDR2: SSHAT and FNYEAQ (reference sequence). The CDR3 is 14 residues long. This CDR3 reads CASSLGEGSYEQYF. The CDR3 coding sequence is TGTGCCAGCAGCTTAGGGGAGGGAAGCTACGAGCAGTACTTC.

CDR3 nucleotide sequence: TGTGCCAGCAGCCCGTGGACAGGGGGCACTGAAGCTTTCTTT. It is translated as CASSPWTGGTEAFF. V is TRBV11-2 and J is TRBJ1-1; 10 bases align to TRBD1. CDR1 SGHAT and CDR2 FQNNGV come from the germline V gene. This CDR3 has 14 residues. J was trimmed by 4 bases and V by 5 bases; bases with no gene match: 4.

The chain links TRBV19 to TRBJ2-5, with a possible D match to TRBD2 (6 bases). V was cut by 6 bases and J by 5 bases, with 16 bases left in between. The CDR3 is 14 amino acids. Looked up from germline, CDR1 is LNHDA and CDR2 is SQIVND (reference sequence). This CDR3 reads CASRPGLASETQYF. The CDR3 nucleotides read TGTGCCAGTAGGCCGGGACTCGCGTCGGAGACCCAGTACTTC.

This chain uses TRBV30 with TRBJ1-1; D gene uncertain. V lost 0 bases, J lost 6 bases, and 20 bases lay in between. CDR3 length equals 16 residues. CDR1 and CDR2 from the germline V gene are GTSNPN and SVGIG (reference sequence). CDR3 DNA: TGTGCCTGGAGTGTGGGAGGGTTTAATTGGTGGGCTGAAGCTTTCTTT. It codes for CAWSVGGFNWWAEAFF.

J is TRBJ2-3 and V is TRBV9, with 8 bases that match TRBD2. Trimming took 0 bases from V and 3 from J; bases not matched to a gene: 12. CDR3 length equals 18 residues. CDR1 is SGDLS and CDR2 is YYNGEE in the germline V gene. The CDR3: CASSVVLNSGGRTDTQYF. CDR3 nucleotide sequence: TGTGCCAGCAGCGTAGTCCTAAACAGCGGGGGAAGGACAGATACGCAGTATTTT.

The rearrangement uses TRBV12-5 and TRBJ2-7; D assignment may be TRBD1 or TRBD2 (5 bases each). V was shortened by 6 bases and J by 7 bases, with 22 bases between the two germline ends. Germline loops: CDR1 LGHNT, CDR2 FRNRAP. This CDR3 region has 15 residues. The CDR3 nucleotides read TGTGCTAGTGGACAGGACCGGGACCCCACCGGGGAGCAGTACTTC. The encoded protein is CASGQDRDPTGEQYF.

The gene calls are TRBV6-1 and TRBJ1-2; no clear D. The CDR3 runs to 14 residues. The germline V gene encodes CDR1 MNHNS and CDR2 SASEGT. The germline V and J ends were trimmed by 5 bases and 6 bases, with 16 bases remaining between them. CDR3 in amino acids: CASSLTTLRDGYTF. The CDR3 region has the DNA TGTGCCAGCAGTTTGACAACCCTCCGAGATGGCTACACCTTC.

The chain uses TRBV30 and TRBJ1-5, with 11 positions matching TRBD1. CDR1 is GTSNPN, CDR2 SVGIG, per germline (reference sequence). V shed 3 bases and J 7 bases; nucleotides not matched to a gene: 8. CDR3 length equals 15 residues. The CDR3 nucleotides read TGTGCCTGGAGCCAAGGACAGGGGGCATGGCAGCCCCAGCATTTT. Translated, it gives CAWSQGQGAWQPQHF.

CDR3 loop: CASSQEDREQFF. CDR3 nucleotide sequence: TGCGCCAGCAGCCAAGAAGATCGTGAGCAGTTCTTC. The chain recombines TRBV4-3 with TRBJ2-1; D not certain. V lost 0 bases and J 9 bases, leaving 6 bases between the germline ends. CDR1 LGHNA and CDR2 YSLEER come from the germline V gene. The CDR3 totals 12 residues.

This chain joins TRBV7-3 and TRBJ1-1; possibly TRBD1 for D (5 bases). Germline V lookup: CDR1 SGHTA, CDR2 FQGTGA. This CDR3 spans 14 amino acids. The V end was cut by 6 bases, the J end by 4 bases, with 15 bases between. CDR3 loop: CASSPGAGVTEAFF. In nucleotides, the CDR3 is TGTGCCAGCAGTCCTGGGGCGGGGGTCACTGAAGCTTTCTTT.

This rearrangement joins TRBV6-1 to TRBJ2-3, with D perhaps matching TRBD1 (6 bases). In germline, CDR1 is MNHNS, CDR2 SASEGT. V lost 2 bases and J lost 2, with 14 bases in between. There are 16 residues in the CDR3. The CDR3 spells CASSERQGFPTDTQYF. The CDR3 DNA follows: TGTGCCAGCAGTGAACGGCAGGGGTTTCCCACAGATACGCAGTATTTT.

This clone was seen more than once but under ten times. This chain links TRBV6-1 with TRBJ1-5; weak D call: TRBD1 (5 bases). Trimming pared 7 bases from V and 5 bases from J, leaving 15 bases between. The CDR3 loop spans 14 amino acids. Looked up from germline, CDR1 is MNHNS and CDR2 is SASEGT. This chain's CDR3 is CASMEGDGYQPQHF. The CDR3 nucleotides read TGTGCCAGCATGGAAGGGGACGGATATCAGCCCCAGCATTTT.

The V gene is TRBV7-9, the J gene TRBJ2-5, with 9 bases lining up with TRBD1. Trimming removed 3 bases from V and 5 bases from J; junction bases left unmatched: 10. This CDR3 has 16 amino acids. Per the germline V gene, CDR1 is SEHNR and CDR2 is FQNEAQ (reference sequence). DNA of the CDR3: TGTGCCAGCAGCTTCGGACAGGGGTATTTCATTGAGACCCAGTACTTC. Its protein is CASSFGQGYFIETQYF.

The table lists this clone with a few counts. The chain is built from TRBV6-5 and TRBJ2-7; tentative D call: TRBD1 (6 bases). The V and J ends lost 4 bases and 0 bases respectively, with 16 bases between them. Germline CDR1 reads MNHEY; CDR2 reads SVGAGI. The CDR3 totals 16 residues. In nucleotides, the CDR3 is TGTGCCAGCAGTTCGGCTGTGGACAGTAGCTCCTACGAGCAGTACTTC. Amino acids: CASSSAVDSSSYEQYF.

The chain is built from TRBV11-2 and TRBJ2-2, with 8 bases matching TRBD2. The CDR3 consists of 15 residues. Trimming at V came to 4 bases and at J to 7 bases, leaving 8 bases not matched to a gene. The germline gives CDR1 SGHAT, CDR2 FQNNGV. CDR3 bases: TGTGCCAGCAGCTACGGGACTAGAACGAACGGGGAGCTGTTTTTT. Its translation: CASSYGTRTNGELFF.

The chain links TRBV14 to TRBJ1-2; D gene uncertain. CDR3 length equals 13 residues. Per germline, CDR1 SGHDN and CDR2 FVKESK. Trimming left V 1 base short and J 8 bases short, with 11 bases between. The CDR3 loop reads CASSQVKDGGYTF. CDR3 bases: TGTGCCAGCAGCCAAGTCAAGGATGGGGGCTACACCTTC.